This TCR gamma chain was recorded in a study of γδ T cells in repeated Plasmodium falciparum infection. About the study: Malian samples came from no-transmission periods or across acute febrile malaria episodes. Regarding the study as a whole: Malian children's Vdelta2-negative repertoires appeared more expanded and less diverse than Australians'.

Gammadelta T cells were flow-sorted from PBMC into Vgamma9/Vdelta2+ and Vdelta2-negative populations for bulk analysis. TCRdb re-processed the multiplex PCR reads via CATT. The sample yields approximately 28,000 gamma-chain clones, roughly 3.1% seen once. This CDR3 region has 13 residues. CDR1 and CDR2 from the germline V gene are EGSTGY and YDSYTSSV. This clone was detected many times. Antigen unknown. This probably arose from a read error, given a far larger clone one base away. The sample holds other DNA sequences that translate to the same CDR3. What was sequenced was gamma-delta T cells from blood. The sequence derives from a pool of human donors (malaria-infected and uninfected, not separated). This chain connects TRGV4 to TRGJ1 or TRGJ2. CDR3 nucleotide sequence: TGTGCCACCTGGGATGCGCCTTATTACAAGAAACTCTTT. Its translation: CATWDAPYYKKLF.